This T cell receptor beta chain was captured in a study of blood T cells in healthy people across ages. Trimming removed 5 bases at V and 7 bases at J, with 20 bases between. This CDR3 has 15 residues. Using a J-beta primer mix together with a sample-barcoded 5' primer, a second PCR was run for about 7 to 12 cycles. TCRdb analysed the 5' RACE reads with MiXCR anew, one entry per CDR3 protein. The sample carries 920,000 or so distinct CDR3 sequences, 40% to 55% recorded once. Material for sequencing was blood. The clonotype comes from an older woman in good health. The chain employs TRBV12-3 or TRBV12-4 and TRBJ1-2; D not resolved. The DNA for the CDR3 is TGTGCCAGCAGTCTCCAAGGCAGGCGGAGAGGTGGCTACACCTTC. This gives the protein CASSLQGRRRGGYTF.